The clone carrying this T cell receptor beta chain occurred once. What it binds is unknown. Mismatch with germline at one junction end may stem from a read error. The data are from a study of post-analysis software for immune sequencing data. Study-level background: In terms of disease course, relapsing-remitting, secondary progressive and progressive-relapsing multiple sclerosis were included. Points from the study as a whole: For normalized Chao1 diversity, multiple sclerosis patients scored significantly lower than controls did. Strong same-batch co-clustering of samples appeared with F measure clustering. Roughly five TRBV segments were significantly more frequent in patients than in controls. TRBV5-6, TRBV5-1 and TRBV20-1 were among these segments.

Included in the TCR beta cDNA libraries were unique molecular identifiers. Input amounts of 1 to 10 million T cells were used. These gave roughly 500,000 cDNA molecules, so each molecule approximated one T cell. TCRdb re-analysed the PCR reads in MiXCR, keeping a single row per CDR3 protein. The sample holds hundreds of thousands of distinct CDR3 sequences, 45% seen once. This CDR3 spans 14 amino acids. The sequence was collected from a girl between 10 and 17 years old with multiple sclerosis. The sample comprised blood. The chain recombines TRBV12-3 or TRBV12-4 with TRBJ2-4; the match to TRBD2 covers 7 bases. CDR3 loop: CASNGAPGTNTQYF. The CDR3 nucleotides read TGTGCCAGCAACGGGGCCCCTGGGACTAACACTCAGTACTTC.